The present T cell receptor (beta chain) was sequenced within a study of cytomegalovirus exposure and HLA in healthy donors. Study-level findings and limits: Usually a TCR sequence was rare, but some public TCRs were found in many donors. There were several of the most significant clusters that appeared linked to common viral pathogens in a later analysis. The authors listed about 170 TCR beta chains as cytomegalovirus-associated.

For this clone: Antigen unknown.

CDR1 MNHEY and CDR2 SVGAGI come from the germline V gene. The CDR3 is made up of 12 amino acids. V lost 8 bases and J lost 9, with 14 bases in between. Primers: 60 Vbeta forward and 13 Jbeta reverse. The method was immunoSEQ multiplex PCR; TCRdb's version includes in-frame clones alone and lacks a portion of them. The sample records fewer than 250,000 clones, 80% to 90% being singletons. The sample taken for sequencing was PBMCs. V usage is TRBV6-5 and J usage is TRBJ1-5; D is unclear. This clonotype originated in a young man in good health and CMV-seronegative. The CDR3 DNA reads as TGTGCCAGCTATAGCGGGGTCGGGCCCCAGCATTTT. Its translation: CASYSGVGPQHF.